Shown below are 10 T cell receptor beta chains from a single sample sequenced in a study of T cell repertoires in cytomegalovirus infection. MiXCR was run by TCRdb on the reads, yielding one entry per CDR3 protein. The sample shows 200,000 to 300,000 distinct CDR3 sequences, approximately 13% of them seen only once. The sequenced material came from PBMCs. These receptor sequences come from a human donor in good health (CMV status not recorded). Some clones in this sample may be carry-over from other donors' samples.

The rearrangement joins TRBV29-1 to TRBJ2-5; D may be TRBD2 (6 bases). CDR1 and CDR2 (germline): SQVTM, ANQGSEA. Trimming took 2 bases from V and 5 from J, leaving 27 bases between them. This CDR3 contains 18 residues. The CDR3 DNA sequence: TGCAGCGTTGAAAGTGGGCGGCGGGGCTACACTTATCGGGAGACCCAGTACTTC. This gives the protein CSVESGRRGYTYRETQYF.

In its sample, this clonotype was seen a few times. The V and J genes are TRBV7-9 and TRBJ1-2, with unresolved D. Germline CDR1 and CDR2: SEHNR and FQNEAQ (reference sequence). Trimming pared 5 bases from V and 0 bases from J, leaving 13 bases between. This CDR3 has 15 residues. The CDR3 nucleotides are TGTGCCAGCAGCCAAAGCGCAGCTCCTAACTATGGCTACACCTTC. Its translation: CASSQSAAPNYGYTF.

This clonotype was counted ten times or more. CDR3: CASRSSAYGYTF. CDR3 DNA sequence: TGTGCCAGCAGGTCGTCAGCTTATGGCTACACCTTC. This chain connects TRBV7-2 to TRBJ1-2; D gene ambiguous. Trimming removed 6 bases at V and 5 bases at J, with 10 bases between. Per germline, CDR1 SGHTA and CDR2 FQGNSA. The CDR3 has 12 amino acids.

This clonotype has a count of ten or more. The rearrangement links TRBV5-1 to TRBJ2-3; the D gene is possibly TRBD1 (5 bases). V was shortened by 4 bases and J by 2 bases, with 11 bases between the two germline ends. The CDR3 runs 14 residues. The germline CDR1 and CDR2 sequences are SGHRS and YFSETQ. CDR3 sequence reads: CASSPDTNTDTQYF. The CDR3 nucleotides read TGCGCCAGCAGCCCGGACACGAACACAGATACGCAGTATTTT.

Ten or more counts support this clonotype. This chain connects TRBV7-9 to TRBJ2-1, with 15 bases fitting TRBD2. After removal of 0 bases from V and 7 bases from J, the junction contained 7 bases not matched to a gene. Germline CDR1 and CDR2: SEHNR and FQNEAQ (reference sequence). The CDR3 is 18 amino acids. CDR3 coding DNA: TGTGCCAGCAGCTTAGCGGGGGCCGGGACTAGCGGGAGGAATGAGCAGTTCTTC. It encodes CASSLAGAGTSGRNEQFF.

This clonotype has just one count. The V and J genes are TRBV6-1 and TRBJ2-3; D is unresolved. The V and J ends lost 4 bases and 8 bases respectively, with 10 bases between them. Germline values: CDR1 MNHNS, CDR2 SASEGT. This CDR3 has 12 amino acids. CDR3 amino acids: CASSATFGTQYF. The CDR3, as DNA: TGTGCCAGCAGTGCTACCTTTGGTACGCAGTATTTT.

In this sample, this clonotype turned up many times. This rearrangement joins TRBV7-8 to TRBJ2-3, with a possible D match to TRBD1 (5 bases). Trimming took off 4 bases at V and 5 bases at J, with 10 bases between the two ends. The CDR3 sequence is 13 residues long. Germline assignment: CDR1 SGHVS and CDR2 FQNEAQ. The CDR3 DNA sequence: TGTGCCAGCAGCTCAGGGCGTGGAGATACGCAGTATTTT. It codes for CASSSGRGDTQYF.

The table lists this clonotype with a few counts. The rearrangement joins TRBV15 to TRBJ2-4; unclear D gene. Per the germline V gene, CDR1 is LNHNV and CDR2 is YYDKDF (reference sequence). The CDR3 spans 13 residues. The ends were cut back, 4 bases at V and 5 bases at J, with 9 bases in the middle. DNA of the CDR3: TGTGCCACCAGCACCCGGACCGAAAACATTCAGTACTTC. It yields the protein CATSTRTENIQYF.

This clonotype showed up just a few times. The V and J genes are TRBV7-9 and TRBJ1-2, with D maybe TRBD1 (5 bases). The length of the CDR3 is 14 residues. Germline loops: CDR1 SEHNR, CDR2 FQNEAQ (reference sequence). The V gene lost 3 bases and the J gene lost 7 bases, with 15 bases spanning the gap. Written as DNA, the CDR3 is TGTGCCAGCAGCTTGGGGACGTCTGAAGGTGGCTACACCTTC. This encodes CASSLGTSEGGYTF.

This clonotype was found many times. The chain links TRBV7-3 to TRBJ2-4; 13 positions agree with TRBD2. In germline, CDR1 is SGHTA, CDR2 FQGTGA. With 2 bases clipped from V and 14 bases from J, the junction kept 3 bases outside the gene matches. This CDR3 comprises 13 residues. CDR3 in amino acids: CASSLGTSGTKYF. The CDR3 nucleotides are TGTGCCAGCAGCTTAGGGACTAGCGGGACGAAGTACTTC.